This paragraph covers one T cell receptor (beta chain) sequence. Source study methods: Reference gene primer amplification yielded estimated nucleated cell counts. Some clones are missing from TCRdb's copy, which holds only in-frame ones; the method was immunoSEQ multiplex PCR. V and J calls and clone size are those listed in that table; D and trimming were worked out from the DNA. The sample lists some 150,000 clones; approximately 86% were seen once. Trimming removed 2 bases at V and 1 base at J, with 6 bases between. The CDR3 totals 14 residues. Germline CDR1 reads LGHDT; CDR2 reads YNNKEL (reference sequence). The sample is drawn from a study of blood T cell repertoires in COVID-19. Study information: Donors in the United States, Italy and Spain gave samples during acute or convalescent COVID-19. In each case, the material was cDNA or gDNA derived from T cells, B-cell-depleted T cells, or PBMCs.

Sequenced input: peripheral blood. The origin of this receptor is a woman older than 75 in a cohort sampled during active or convalescent COVID-19. The rearrangement links TRBV3-1 (or the pseudogene TRBV3-2) to TRBJ1-3; D is unresolved. The CDR3 region has the DNA TGTGCCAGCAGCCAACGTTATTCTGGAAACACCATATATTTT. Its protein product is CASSQRYSGNTIYF.